These T cell receptor beta chains were read from a single sample in a study of blood T cell repertoires in COVID-19. TCRdb keeps only in-frame clones here, not all; method: immunoSEQ multiplex PCR. The table lists about 200,000 clones, 70% to 90% of them singletons, with 4% to 5% in the top ten. The material sequenced was peripheral blood. These receptors came from a woman of 80 years or more with acute or convalescent COVID-19. The CDR3 runs from the conserved cysteine through the conserved F or W. A D gene is named only where the DNA matches it firmly. The listing skips clone size in some rows; elsewhere it reads once, few, many or a size class.

j_call clone_size v_call d_call cdr3_nt cdr3_aa
TRBJ1-2 few TRBV19 NA TGTGCCAGTAGTCCAGGGTTGAACTATGGCTACACCTTC CASSPGLNYGYTF
TRBJ1-1 NA TRBV27 NA TGTGCCAGCAGACCTCTAATAATGAACACTGAAGCTTTCTTT CASRPLIMNTEAFF
TRBJ1-2 NA TRBV6-5 NA TGTGCCAGCAGTAACACAGGGTATGGCTACACCTTC CASSNTGYGYTF
TRBJ1-4 NA TRBV21-1 NA TGTGCCAGCAGCAAAGTTTGGACACTTGGGCATGAAAAACTGTTTTTT CASSKVWTLGHEKLFF
TRBJ2-1 NA TRBV30 NA TGTGCCTGGAGTGGTAACAATGAGCAGTTCTTC CAWSGNNEQFF
TRBJ1-2 NA TRBV6-5 TRBD1 TGTGCCAGCAGTCCCCCGGGACAGACCTATGGCTACACCTTC CASSPPGQTYGYTF
TRBJ1-5 few TRBV19 NA TGTGCCAGTAGTCGCAACCTGGACAAGAGCAATCAGCCCCAGCATTTT CASSRNLDKSNQPQHF
TRBJ2-3 NA TRBV27 TRBD2 TGTGCCAGCAGCCAATATAGCGGGATCGGGACAGATACGCAGTATTTT CASSQYSGIGTDTQYF
TRBJ1-1 NA TRBV29-1 NA TGCAGCGGGGGACGGGGAAACACTGAAGCTTTCTTT CSGGRGNTEAFF
TRBJ2-2 NA TRBV5-1 TRBD2 TGCGCCAGCACGGGACTAGCGGGAGTGGTAGGCACCGGGGAGCTGTTTTTT CASTGLAGVVGTGELFF
TRBJ2-3 NA TRBV10-1 NA TGCGCCAGCAGGAGCGGGAGCACAGATACGCAGTATTTT CASRSGSTDTQYF
TRBJ1-6 NA TRBV5-1 TRBD1 TGCGCCAGCAGCTCGCGGGGACAGAATAATTCACCCCTCCACTTT CASSSRGQNNSPLHF
TRBJ2-5 NA TRBV2 TRBD2 TGTGCCAGCGGGATTAGCGGGACACCCGGGGAGACCCAGTACTTC CASGISGTPGETQYF
TRBJ1-1 once TRBV28 TRBD1 TGTGCCAGCAGTCCAGGGGGGACAGAGAGATTGGCGAACACTGAAGCTTTCTTT CASSPGGTERLANTEAFF